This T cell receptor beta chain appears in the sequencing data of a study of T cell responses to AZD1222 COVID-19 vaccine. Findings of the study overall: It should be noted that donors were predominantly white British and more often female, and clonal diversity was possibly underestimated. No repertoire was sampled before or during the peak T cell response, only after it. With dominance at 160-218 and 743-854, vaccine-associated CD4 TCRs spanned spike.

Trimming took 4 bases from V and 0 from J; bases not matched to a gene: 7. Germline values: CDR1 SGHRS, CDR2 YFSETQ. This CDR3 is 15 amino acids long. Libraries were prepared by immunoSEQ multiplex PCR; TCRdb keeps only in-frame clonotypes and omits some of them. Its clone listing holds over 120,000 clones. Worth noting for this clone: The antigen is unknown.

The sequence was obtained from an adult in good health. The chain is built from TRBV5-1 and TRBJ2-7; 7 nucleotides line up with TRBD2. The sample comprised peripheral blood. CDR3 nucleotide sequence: TGCGCCAGCAGCGACGGGAGGTCAAGCTCCTACGAGCAGTACTTC. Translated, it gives CASSDGRSSSYEQYF.